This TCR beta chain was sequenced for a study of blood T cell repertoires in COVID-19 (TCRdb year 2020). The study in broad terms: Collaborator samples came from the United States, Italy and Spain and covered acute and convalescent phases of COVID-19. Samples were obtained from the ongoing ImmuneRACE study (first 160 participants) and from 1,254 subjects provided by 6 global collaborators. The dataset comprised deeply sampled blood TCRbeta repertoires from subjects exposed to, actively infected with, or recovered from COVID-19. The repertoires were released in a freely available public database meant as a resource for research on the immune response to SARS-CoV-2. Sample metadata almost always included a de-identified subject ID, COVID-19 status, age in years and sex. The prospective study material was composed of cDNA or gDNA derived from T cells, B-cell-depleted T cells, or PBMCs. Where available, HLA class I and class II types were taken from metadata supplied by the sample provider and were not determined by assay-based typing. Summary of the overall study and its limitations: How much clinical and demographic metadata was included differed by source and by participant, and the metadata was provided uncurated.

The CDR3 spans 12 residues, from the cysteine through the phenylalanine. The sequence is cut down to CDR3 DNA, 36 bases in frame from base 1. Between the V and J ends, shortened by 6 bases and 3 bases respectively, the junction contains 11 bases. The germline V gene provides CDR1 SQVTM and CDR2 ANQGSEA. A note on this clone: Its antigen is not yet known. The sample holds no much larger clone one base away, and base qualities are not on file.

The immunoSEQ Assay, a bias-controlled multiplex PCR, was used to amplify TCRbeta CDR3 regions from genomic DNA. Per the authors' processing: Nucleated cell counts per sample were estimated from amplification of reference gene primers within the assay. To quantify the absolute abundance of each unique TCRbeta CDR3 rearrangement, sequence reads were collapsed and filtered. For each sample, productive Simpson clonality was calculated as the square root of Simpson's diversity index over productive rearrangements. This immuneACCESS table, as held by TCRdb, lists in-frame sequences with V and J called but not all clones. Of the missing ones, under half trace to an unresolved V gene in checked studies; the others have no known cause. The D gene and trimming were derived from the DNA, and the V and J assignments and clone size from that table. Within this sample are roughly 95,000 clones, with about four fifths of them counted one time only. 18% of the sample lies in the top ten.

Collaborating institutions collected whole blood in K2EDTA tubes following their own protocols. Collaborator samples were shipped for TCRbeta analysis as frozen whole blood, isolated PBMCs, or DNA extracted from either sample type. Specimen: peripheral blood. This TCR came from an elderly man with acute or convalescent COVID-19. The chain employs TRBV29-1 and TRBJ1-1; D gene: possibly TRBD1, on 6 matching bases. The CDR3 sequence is CSVPEGDTEAFF. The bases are TGCAGCGTCCCTGAGGGGGACACTGAAGCTTTCTTT.